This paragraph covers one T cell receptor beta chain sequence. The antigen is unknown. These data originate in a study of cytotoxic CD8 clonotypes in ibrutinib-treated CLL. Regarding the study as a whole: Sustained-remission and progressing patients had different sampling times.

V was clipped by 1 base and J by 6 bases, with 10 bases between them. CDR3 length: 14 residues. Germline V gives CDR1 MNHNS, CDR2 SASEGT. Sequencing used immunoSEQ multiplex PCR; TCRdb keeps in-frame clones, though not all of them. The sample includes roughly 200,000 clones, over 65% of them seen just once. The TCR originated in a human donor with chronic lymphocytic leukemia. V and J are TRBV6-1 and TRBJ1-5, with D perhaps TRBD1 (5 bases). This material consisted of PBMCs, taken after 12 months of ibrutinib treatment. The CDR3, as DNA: TGTGCCAGCAGTGAAGGGCCAGGGAGTCAGCCCCAGCATTTT. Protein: CASSEGPGSQPQHF.